A selection of T cell receptor beta chains follows, all from one sample in a study of blood T cells in healthy people across ages. Via MiXCR, TCRdb re-called the 5' RACE reads, giving one row per CDR3 protein. The table includes 270,000 or so distinct CDR3 sequences, 25% to 30% detected once. Sequencing input: blood. These TCRs come from a woman in her 70s in good health. The CDR3 runs from the conserved cysteine through the conserved F or W. Fields, in order: clone size, D gene, J gene, V gene, CDR3 protein, CDR3 DNA. The D gene is left open where the match is weak. Rows may omit the clone size; those that give it use once, few, many or a size class.

size: .
D: .
J: TRBJ1-1
V: TRBV7-9
CDR3: CASSGFGDRETEAFF
DNA: TGTGCCAGCAGCGGATTCGGGGACCGGGAAACTGAAGCTTTCTTT

size: .
D: .
J: TRBJ1-6
V: TRBV28
CDR3: CASSTPSRGKNSPLHF
DNA: TGTGCCAGCAGTACTCCCTCTCGAGGAAAGAATTCACCCCTCCACTTT

size: .
D: .
J: TRBJ2-7
V: TRBV6-4
CDR3: CAGGAVGHISYEQYF
DNA: TGTGCCGGCGGAGCCGTCGGACACATCTCCTACGAGCAGTACTTC

size: .
D: TRBD1
J: TRBJ2-7
V: TRBV15
CDR3: CATSRDPRQGDEQYF
DNA: TGTGCCACCAGCAGAGATCCTCGACAGGGGGACGAGCAGTACTTC

size: .
D: TRBD1
J: TRBJ2-4
V: TRBV6-5
CDR3: CASSLGQGWNIQYF
DNA: TGTGCCAGCAGTCTGGGACAGGGGTGGAACATTCAGTACTTC

size: many
D: TRBD1
J: TRBJ1-5
V: TRBV28
CDR3: CASRRQGQNQPQHF
DNA: TGTGCCAGCAGGCGACAGGGGCAAAATCAGCCCCAGCATTTT

size: many
D: TRBD1
J: TRBJ2-7
V: TRBV6-5
CDR3: CASSSTRTGWYEQYF
DNA: TGTGCCAGCAGTTCCACTAGGACAGGGTGGTACGAGCAGTACTTC

size: .
D: .
J: TRBJ2-5
V: TRBV6-1
CDR3: CASIPRRAPETQYF
DNA: TGTGCCAGCATACCGCGGAGGGCCCCAGAGACCCAGTACTTC

size: .
D: .
J: TRBJ2-5
V: TRBV7-3
CDR3: CASSPKADTTQYF
DNA: TGTGCCAGCAGTCCTAAAGCGGACACGACCCAGTACTTC

size: .
D: .
J: TRBJ2-2
V: TRBV5-1
CDR3: CASSLGGSLSGELFF
DNA: TGCGCCAGCAGCTTGGGTGGTTCTCTCAGCGGGGAGCTGTTTTTT

size: .
D: .
J: TRBJ2-5
V: TRBV7-9
CDR3: CASSPRASNSETQYF
DNA: TGTGCCAGCAGCCCCCGGGCCTCTAATTCGGAGACCCAGTACTTC

size: few
D: .
J: TRBJ1-6
V: TRBV7-9
CDR3: CASSFEGAGNSPLHF
DNA: TGTGCCAGCAGCTTCGAGGGTGCGGGTAATTCACCCCTCCACTTT